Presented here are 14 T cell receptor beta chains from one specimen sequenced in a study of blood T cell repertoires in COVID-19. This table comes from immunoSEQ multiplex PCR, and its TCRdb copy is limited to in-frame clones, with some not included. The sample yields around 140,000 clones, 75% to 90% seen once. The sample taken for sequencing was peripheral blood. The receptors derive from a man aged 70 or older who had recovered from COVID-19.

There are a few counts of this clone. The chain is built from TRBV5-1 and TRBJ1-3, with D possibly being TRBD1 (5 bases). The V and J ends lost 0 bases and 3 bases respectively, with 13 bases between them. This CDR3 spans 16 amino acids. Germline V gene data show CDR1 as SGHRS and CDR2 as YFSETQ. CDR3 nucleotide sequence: TGCGCCAGCAGCTTGGGGGTTCAAAGGGGTGGAAACACCATATATTTT. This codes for CASSLGVQRGGNTIYF. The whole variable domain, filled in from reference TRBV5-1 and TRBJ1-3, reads KAGVTQTPRYLIKTRGQQVTLSCSPISGHRSVSWYQQTPGQGLQFLFEYFSETQRNKGNFPGRFSGRQFSNSRSEMNVSTLELGDSALYLCASSLGVQRGGNTIYFGEGSWLTVV.

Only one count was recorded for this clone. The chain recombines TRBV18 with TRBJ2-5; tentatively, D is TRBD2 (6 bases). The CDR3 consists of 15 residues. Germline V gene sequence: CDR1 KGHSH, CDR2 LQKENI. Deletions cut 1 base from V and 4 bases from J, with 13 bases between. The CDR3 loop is CASSPRSGEGETQYF. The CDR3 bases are TGTGCCAGCTCACCACGGTCGGGGGAAGGAGAGACCCAGTACTTC.

CDR3 sequence (DNA): TGTGCCAGCAGTTTTCCAGGGGCTGCTGGCTACACCTTC. It encodes CASSFPGAAGYTF. J is TRBJ1-2 and V is TRBV27; TRBD1 is a possible D gene (6 bases). The CDR3 sequence is 13 residues long. The V and J ends lost 3 bases and 7 bases respectively, with 12 bases between them. Germline CDR1 and CDR2: MNHEY and SMNVEV (reference sequence).

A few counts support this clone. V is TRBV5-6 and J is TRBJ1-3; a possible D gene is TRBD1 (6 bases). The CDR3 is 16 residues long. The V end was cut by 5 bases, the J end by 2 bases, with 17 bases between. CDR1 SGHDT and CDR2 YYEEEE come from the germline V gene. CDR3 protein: CASREQGSFPGNTIYF. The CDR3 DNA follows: TGTGCCAGCAGGGAACAGGGATCCTTTCCTGGAAACACCATATATTTT.

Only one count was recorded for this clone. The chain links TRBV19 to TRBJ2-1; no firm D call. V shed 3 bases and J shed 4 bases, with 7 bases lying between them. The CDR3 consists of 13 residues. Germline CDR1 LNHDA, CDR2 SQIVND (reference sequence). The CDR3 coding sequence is TGTGCCAGTAGTATCGGTATATACAATGAGCAGTTCTTC. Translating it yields CASSIGIYNEQFF.

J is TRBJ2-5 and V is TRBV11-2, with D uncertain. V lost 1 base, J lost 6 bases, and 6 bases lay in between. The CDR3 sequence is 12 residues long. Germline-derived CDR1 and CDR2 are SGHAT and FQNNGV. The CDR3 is CASSLVVQTQYF. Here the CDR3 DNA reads TGTGCCAGCAGCTTAGTAGTACAGACCCAGTACTTC.

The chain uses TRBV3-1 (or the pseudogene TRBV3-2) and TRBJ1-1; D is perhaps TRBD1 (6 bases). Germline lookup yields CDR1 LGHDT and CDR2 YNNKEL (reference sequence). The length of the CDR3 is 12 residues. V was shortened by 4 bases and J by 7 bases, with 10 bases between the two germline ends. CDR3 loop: CASSRGQREAFF. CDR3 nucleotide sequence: TGTGCCAGCAGCCGAGGACAGCGTGAAGCTTTCTTT.

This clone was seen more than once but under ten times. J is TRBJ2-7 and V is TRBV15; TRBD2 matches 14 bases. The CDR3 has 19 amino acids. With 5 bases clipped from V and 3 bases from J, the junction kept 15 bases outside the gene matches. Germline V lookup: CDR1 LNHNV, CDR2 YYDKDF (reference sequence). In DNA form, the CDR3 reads TGTGCCACCAGCTGGGCGCAGGGAGGGACTAGCGGGAGTATCTACGAGCAGTACTTC. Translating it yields CATSWAQGGTSGSIYEQYF.

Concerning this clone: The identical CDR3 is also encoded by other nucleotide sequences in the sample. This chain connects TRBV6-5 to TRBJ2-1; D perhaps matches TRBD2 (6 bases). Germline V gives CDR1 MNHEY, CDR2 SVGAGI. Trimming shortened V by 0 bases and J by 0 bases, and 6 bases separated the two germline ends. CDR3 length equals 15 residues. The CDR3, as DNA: TGTGCCAGCAGTTACTCGGGGGGCTCCTACAATGAGCAGTTCTTC. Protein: CASSYSGGSYNEQFF.

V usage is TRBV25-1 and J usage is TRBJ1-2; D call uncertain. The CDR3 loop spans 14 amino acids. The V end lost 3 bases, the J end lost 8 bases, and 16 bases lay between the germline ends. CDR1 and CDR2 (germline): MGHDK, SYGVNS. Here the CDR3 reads CASSDQYWARGYTF. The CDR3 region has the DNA TGTGCCAGCAGTGACCAATACTGGGCGCGAGGCTACACCTTC.

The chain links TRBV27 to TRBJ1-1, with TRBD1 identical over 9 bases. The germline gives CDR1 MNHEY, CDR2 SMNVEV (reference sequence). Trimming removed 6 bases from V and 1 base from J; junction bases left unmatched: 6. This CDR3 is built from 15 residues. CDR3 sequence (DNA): TGTGCCAGCAGGCAATCACAGGGGGCGAACACTGAAGCTTTCTTT. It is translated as CASRQSQGANTEAFF.

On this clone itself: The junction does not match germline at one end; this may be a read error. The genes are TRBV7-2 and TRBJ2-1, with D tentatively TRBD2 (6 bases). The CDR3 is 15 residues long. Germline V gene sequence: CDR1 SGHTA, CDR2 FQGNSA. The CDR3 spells CASTLAASSYNEQFF. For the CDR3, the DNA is TGTGCCAGCACCTTAGCGGCCAGCTCCTACAATGAGCAGTTCTTC. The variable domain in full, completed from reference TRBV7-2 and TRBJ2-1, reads GAGVSQSPSNKVTEKGKDVELRCDPISGHTALYWYRQSLGQGLEFLIYFQGNSAPDKSGLPSDRFSAERTGGSVSTLTIQRTQQEDSAVYLCASTLAASSYNEQFFGPGTRLTVL.

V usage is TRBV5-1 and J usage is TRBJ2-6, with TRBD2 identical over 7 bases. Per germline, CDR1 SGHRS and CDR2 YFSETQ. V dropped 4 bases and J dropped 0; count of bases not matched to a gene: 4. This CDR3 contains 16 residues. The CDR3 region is CASSHGGNSGANVLTF. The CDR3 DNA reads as TGCGCCAGCAGCCACGGGGGGAACTCTGGGGCCAACGTCCTGACTTTC.

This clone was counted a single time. CDR3 loop: CASSLGQGASQPQHF. The DNA for the CDR3 is TGCGCCAGCAGCTTAGGACAGGGGGCCAGTCAGCCCCAGCATTTT. This chain links TRBV5-1 with TRBJ1-5, with 11 bases that match TRBD1. CDR3 size: 15 residues. V lost 2 bases to trimming and J lost 6 bases; unmatched junction nucleotides: 4. Germline V CDR1 and CDR2: SGHRS, YFSETQ.